The entry below gives a single T cell receptor beta chain sequence along with its context. Its antigen remains unknown. These data originate in a study of cytomegalovirus exposure and HLA in healthy donors. Amplification used 60 Vbeta primers and 13 Jbeta primers. Sequencing was performed with immunoSEQ multiplex PCR; in TCRdb, only in-frame clones are kept and a portion is missing. The sample lists 150,000 to 200,000 clones, almost 80% occurring once. With V trimmed by 5 bases and J by 6 bases, 4 bases remained unmatched. CDR1 is GTSNPN, CDR2 SVGIG, per germline (reference sequence). The length of the CDR3 is 11 residues. Findings and limits, study-wide: Fewer N-insertions (relative to the approximately 700-donor mean) were reportedly seen in an Asian-associated ancestry cluster in a later analysis. Accounts indicate the classifier identified cytomegalovirus status with strong specificity and sensitivity. A later analysis found TCR association rates differed by HLA locus, highest for DRB1 and lowest for HLA-C.

Specimen: PBMCs. This TCR derives from a man aged 25 to 40 in good health and CMV-seronegative. The rearrangement links TRBV30 to TRBJ2-7, with 7 nucleotides matching TRBD1. CDR3 bases: TGTGCCTGGCACAGGGGCGGCGAGCAGTACTTC. It yields the protein CAWHRGGEQYF.